The text below deals with one T cell receptor beta chain. This sample is part of a study of blood T cell repertoires in COVID-19. The data were produced by immunoSEQ multiplex PCR, yet TCRdb's version contains in-frame clones alone and is incomplete. This sample has under 40,000 clones, with around nine tenths found just once. Germline V gives CDR1 SEHNR, CDR2 FQNEAQ (reference sequence). CDR3 length: 13 residues. V was clipped by 2 bases and J by 7 bases, with 9 bases between them. Sequenced: peripheral blood. The gene calls are TRBV7-9 and TRBJ1-5; D is perhaps TRBD1 (5 bases). The receptor's source is a man aged 70 or older with active COVID-19. The CDR3 sequence: CASSLQGSQPQHF. The CDR3 DNA reads as TGTGCCAGCAGCTTACAGGGTAGCCAGCCCCAGCATTTT. The complete variable domain, with remaining parts taken from reference TRBV7-9 and TRBJ1-5, reads DTGVSQNPRHKITKRGQNVTFRCDPISEHNRLYWYRQTLGQGPEFLTYFQNEAQLEKSRLLSDRFSAERPKGSFSTLEIQRTEQGDSAMYLCASSLQGSQPQHFGDGTRLSIL.